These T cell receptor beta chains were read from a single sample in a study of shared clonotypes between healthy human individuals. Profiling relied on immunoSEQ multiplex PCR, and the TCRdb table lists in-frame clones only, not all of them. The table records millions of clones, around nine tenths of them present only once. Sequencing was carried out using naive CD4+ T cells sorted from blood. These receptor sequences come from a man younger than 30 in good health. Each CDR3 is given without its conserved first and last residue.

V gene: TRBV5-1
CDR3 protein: ASSASTGKETQY

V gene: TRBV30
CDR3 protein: AWSPGQGVQPQH

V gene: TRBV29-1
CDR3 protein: SVVEVDEQY

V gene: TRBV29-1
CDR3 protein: SVGGGSNYGYT

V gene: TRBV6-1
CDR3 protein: ASSMRGTDTQY

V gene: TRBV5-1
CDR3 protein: ASSTGTGRGNTEAF

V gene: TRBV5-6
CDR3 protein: ASSLRERGSTDTQY

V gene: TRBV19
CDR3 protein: ASSKEDSGNTIY

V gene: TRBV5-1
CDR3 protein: ASSRGADQETQY

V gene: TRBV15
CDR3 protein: ATSRPPGELF

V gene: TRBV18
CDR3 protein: ASSPVGGKTYEQY

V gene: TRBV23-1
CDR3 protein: ASSRRVFYEQY

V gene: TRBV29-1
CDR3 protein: SVQRDSGNTIY

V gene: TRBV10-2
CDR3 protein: ASSRRVSYEQY

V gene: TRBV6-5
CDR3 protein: ASSRSSGNTIY

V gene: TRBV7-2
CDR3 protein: ASSLDGPDYEQY

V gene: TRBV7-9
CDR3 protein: ASFLWDREYNEQF

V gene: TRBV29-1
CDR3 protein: SAQKGQGFHEQY

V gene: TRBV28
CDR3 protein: ASTTLTQGSQPQH

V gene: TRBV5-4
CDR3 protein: ASSLAFGDKPLH

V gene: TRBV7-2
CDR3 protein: ASSLAAGGRIVDTQY

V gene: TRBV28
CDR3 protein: ASRGTGGAFEKLF

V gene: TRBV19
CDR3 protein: ASSILGGTGMTDTQY

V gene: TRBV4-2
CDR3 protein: ASSQVAGGVNEQF

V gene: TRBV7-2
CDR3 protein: ASSLGTGGNNEQF

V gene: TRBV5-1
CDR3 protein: ASSLGTATNEKLF

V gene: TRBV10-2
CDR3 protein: ASSVNEKLF

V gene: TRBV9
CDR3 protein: ASSLGGQIFAGELF

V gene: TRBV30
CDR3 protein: AWRGDRSYSEAF

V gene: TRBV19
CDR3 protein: ASSIDSRAGYGYT

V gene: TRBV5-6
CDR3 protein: ASTDLQRSPAYEQY

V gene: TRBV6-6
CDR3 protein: ASSFTGWEQF

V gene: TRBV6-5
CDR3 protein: ASSYSGSSTDTQY

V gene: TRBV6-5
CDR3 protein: ASTQEGAADTQY

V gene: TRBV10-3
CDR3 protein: AIRSRAHSGNTIY

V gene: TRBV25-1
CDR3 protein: ASSEGDAVRDEQF

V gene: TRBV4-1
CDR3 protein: ASSPKSGGRGTSHYEQY

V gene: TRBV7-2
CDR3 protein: ASSLERNRRLAGVHEQF

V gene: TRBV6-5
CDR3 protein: ASSTDFTGELF

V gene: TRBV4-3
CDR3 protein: ASSQDRGYYGYT

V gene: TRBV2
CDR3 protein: ASMGQASNQPQH

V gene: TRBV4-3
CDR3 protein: ASSQDRGWEQF

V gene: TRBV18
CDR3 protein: ASSPSGTMSNQPQH

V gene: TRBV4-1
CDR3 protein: ASSQDSGGNYNEQF

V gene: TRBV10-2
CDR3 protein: ASVTNGRLRTEAF

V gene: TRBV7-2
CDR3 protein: ASSSRWEARS

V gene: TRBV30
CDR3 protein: AWRLGTGSEKLF

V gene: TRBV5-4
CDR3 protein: ASSRAGVIDEKLF

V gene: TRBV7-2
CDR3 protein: ASSSGSLPSYEQY

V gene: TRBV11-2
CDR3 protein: ASSLTSGGAWETQY

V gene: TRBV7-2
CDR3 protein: ASRTSGGAYEQY

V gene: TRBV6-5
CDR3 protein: ASSQGLKTQY

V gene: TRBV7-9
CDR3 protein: ASSLEQGSSPLH

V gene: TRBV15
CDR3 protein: ATSRETTTGARNTEAF

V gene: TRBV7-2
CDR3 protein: ASSFAGNNYGYT